One T cell receptor beta chain is described in this entry. Trimming removed 8 bases from V and 7 bases from J, with 12 bases in between. Germline V CDR1 and CDR2: MNHNY, SVGAGI (reference sequence). The length of the CDR3 is 12 residues. The protocol was immunoSEQ multiplex PCR, while the TCRdb copy is restricted to in-frame clones and leaves out a portion. The table lists about 110,000 clones, around 89% of them singletons. The entry originates in a study of blood T cell repertoires in COVID-19. The receptor comes from a woman aged 45-60 years with acute or convalescent COVID-19. Sequenced sample: peripheral blood. J is TRBJ1-5 and V is TRBV6-6, with D possibly being TRBD1 (5 bases). The CDR3 region is CASHRGEQPQHF. CDR3 sequence (DNA): TGTGCCAGCCATAGGGGTGAACAGCCCCAGCATTTT.